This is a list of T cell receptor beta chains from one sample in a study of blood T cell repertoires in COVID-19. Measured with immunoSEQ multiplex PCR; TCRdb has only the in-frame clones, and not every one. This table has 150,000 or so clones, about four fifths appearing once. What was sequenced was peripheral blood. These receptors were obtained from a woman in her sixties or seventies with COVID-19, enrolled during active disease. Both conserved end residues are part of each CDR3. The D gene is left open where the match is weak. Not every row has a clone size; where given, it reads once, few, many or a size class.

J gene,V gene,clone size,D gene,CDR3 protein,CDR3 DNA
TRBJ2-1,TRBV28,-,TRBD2,CASSSPGGLNNEQFF,TGTGCCAGCAGTTCACCGGGGGGGCTAAACAATGAGCAGTTCTTC
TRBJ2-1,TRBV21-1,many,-,CASSKGVGSSYNEQFF,TGTGCCAGCAGCAAAGGTGTCGGGAGCTCCTACAATGAGCAGTTCTTC
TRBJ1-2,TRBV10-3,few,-,CAIKAGFGYGYTF,TGTGCCATCAAGGCAGGGTTCGGGTATGGCTACACCTTC
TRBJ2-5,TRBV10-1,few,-,CASSVVETQYF,TGCGCCAGCAGTGTAGTCGAGACCCAGTACTTC
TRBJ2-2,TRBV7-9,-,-,CASSSGSVNTGELFF,TGTGCCAGCAGCTCGGGGTCCGTGAACACCGGGGAGCTGTTTTTT
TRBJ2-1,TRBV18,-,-,CASSPLGRSFQNEQFF,TGTGCCAGCTCACCACTGGGCAGAAGCTTTCAAAATGAGCAGTTCTTC
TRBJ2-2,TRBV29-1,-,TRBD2,CSVSPTSGNTGELFF,TGCAGCGTTTCGCCGACTAGCGGGAACACCGGGGAGCTGTTTTTT
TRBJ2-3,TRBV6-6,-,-,CASSPTDTQYF,TGTGCCAGCAGTCCAACAGATACGCAGTATTTT
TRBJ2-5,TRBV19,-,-,CASSIRYQETQYF,TGTGCCAGTAGTATTCGGTACCAAGAGACCCAGTACTTC
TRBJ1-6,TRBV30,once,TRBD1,CAWSVLTTGAGSPLHF,TGTGCCTGGAGTGTACTCACGACAGGGGCTGGCTCACCCCTCCACTTT